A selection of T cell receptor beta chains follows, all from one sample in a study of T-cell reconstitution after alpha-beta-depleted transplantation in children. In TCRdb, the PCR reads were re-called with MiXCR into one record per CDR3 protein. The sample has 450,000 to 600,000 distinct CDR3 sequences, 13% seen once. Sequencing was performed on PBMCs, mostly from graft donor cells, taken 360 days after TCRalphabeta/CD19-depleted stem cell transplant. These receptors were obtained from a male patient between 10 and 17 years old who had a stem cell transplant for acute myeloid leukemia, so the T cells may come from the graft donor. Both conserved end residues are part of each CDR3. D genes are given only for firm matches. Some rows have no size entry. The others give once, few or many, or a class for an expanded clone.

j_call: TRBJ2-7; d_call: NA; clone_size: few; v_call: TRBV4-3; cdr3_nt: TGCGCCAGCAGCCAAGTAAGGACGGTAACCTACGAGCAGTACTTC; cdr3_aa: CASSQVRTVTYEQYF
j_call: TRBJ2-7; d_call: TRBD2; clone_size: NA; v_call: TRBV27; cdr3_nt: TGTGCCAGCAGTTTTGGGGCGGGAGTAAATGGGGTAGGCGAGCAGTACTTC; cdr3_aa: CASSFGAGVNGVGEQYF
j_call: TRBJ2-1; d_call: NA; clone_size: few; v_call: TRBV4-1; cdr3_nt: TGCGCCAGCAGCCCAGTTGTAGGTTGGGATGAGCAGTTCTTC; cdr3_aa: CASSPVVGWDEQFF
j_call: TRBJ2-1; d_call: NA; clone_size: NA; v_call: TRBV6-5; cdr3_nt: TGTGCCAGCAGATCACTAGCCAATGAGCAGTTCTTC; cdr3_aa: CASRSLANEQFF
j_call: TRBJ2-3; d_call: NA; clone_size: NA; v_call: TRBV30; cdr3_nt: TGTGCCTGGAGTGTGGGATTCACAGATACGCAGTATTTT; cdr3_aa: CAWSVGFTDTQYF
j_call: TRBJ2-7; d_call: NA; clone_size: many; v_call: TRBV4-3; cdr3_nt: TGCGCCAGCAGCCAAGATAAAGGGGGTGCACGCTACGAGCAGTACTTC; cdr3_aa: CASSQDKGGARYEQYF
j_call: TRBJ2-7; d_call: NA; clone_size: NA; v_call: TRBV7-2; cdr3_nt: TGTGCCAGCAGCCTGCAGACCTCCTACGAGCAGTACTTC; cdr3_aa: CASSLQTSYEQYF
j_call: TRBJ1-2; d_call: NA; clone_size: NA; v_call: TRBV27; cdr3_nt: TGTGCCAGCAGTTTACTCGGACTCCAACCCTATGGCTACACCTTC; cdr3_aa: CASSLLGLQPYGYTF
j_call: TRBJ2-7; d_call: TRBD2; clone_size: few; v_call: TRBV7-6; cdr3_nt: TGTGCCAGCAGCCAATCACTAGCGGGAGGTCTCTACGAGCAGTACTTC; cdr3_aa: CASSQSLAGGLYEQYF
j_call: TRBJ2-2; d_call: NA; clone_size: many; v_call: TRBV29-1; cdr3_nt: TGCAGTGCCGACAGCGATAGCACCGGGGAGCTGTTTTTT; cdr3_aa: CSADSDSTGELFF
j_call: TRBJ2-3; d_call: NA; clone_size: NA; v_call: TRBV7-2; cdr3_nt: TGTGCCAGCAGCTTTTCCAGGGTTGCAGATACGCAGTATTTT; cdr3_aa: CASSFSRVADTQYF
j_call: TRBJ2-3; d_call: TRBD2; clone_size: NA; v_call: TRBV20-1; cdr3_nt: TGCAGTGCTACGACTAGCGGGAGCGGCACAGATACGCAGTATTTT; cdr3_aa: CSATTSGSGTDTQYF
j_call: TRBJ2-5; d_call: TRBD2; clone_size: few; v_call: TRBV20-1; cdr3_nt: TGCAGTCCCGGACTAGCGGGAGGCTTACAAGAGACCCAGTACTTC; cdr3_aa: CSPGLAGGLQETQYF
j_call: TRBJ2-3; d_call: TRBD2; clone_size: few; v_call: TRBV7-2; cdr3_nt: TGTGCCAGCAGCCCCGCGGGAGCGGATCGGTGGACAGATACGCAGTATTTT; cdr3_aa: CASSPAGADRWTDTQYF